The clone carrying this T cell receptor (beta chain) was detected only a few times. This sample is drawn from a study of regulatory T cells in long-lasting Graves disease. Arm-PCR of CDR3 regions with iRepertoire HTBI primers generated TCR beta libraries. TCRdb re-analysed the multiplex PCR reads in MiXCR, keeping a single row per CDR3 protein. The table has about 470,000 distinct CDR3 sequences, 20% to 25% seen once. Time point given: persistent/refractory GD, antithyroid drugs over 5 years with positive TRAb. The authors made the TCR library using RNA they extracted from PBMCs. Enrollment of patients was through an endocrinology department in Xi'an, China. Per germline, CDR1 MNHNS and CDR2 SASEGT. The trim removed 7 bases at V and 6 bases at J, leaving 8 bases unmatched. This CDR3 spans 13 amino acids.

The chain has TRBV6-1 and TRBJ2-7; 8 bases map to TRBD2. The source material was peripheral blood mononuclear cells (PBMCs), sampled when the disease was refractory, from a patient treated with antithyroid drugs. The TCR was taken from a female donor with Graves disease. The CDR3 is CASKTGGGREQYF. In nucleotides, the CDR3 is TGTGCCAGCAAGACCGGGGGGGGCCGCGAGCAGTACTTC.